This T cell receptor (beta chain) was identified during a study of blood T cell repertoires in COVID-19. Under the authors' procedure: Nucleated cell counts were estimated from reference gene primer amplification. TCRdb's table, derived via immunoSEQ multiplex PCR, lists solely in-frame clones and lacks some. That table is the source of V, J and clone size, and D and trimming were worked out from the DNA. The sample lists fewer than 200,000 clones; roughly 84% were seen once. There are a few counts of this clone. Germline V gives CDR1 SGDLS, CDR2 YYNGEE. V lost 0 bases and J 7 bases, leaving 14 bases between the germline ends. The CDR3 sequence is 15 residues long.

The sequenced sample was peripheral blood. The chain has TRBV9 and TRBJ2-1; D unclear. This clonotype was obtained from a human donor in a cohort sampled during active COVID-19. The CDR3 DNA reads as TGTGCCAGCAGCGTAGGAACAGTCGGTGGGAATGAGCAGTTCTTC. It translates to CASSVGTVGGNEQFF.